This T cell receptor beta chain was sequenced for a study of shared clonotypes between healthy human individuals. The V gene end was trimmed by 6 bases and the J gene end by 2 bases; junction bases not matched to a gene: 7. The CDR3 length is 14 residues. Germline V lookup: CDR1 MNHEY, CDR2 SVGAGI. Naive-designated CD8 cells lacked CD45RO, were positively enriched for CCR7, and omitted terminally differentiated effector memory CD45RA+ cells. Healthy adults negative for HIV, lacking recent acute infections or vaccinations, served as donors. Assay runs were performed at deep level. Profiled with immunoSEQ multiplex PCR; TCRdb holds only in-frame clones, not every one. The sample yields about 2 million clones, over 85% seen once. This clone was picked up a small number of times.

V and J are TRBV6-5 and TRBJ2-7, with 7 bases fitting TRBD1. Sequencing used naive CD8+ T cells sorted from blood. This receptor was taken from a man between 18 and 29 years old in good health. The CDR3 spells CASRRHTGAYEQYF. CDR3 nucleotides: TGTGCCAGCAGGCGCCACACAGGGGCCTACGAGCAGTACTTC.